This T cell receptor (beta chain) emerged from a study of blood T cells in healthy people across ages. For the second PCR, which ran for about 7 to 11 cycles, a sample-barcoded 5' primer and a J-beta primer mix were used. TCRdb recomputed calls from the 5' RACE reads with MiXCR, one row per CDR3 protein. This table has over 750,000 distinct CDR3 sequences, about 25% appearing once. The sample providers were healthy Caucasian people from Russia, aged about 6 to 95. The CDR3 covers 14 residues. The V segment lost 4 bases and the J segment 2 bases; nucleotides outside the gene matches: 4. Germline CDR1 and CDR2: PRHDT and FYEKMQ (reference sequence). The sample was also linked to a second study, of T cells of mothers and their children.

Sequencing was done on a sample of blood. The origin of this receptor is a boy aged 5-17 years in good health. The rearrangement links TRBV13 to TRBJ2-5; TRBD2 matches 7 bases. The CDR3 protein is CASSYWEGQETQYF. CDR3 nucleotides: TGTGCCAGCAGCTACTGGGAGGGACAAGAGACCCAGTACTTC.